The 20 T cell receptor beta chains presented below share a single source sample, sequenced in a study of T cells in pancreatic ductal adenocarcinoma. Selected pancreatic ductal adenocarcinoma patients had undergone surgery without neoadjuvant therapy. TCRdb's table, derived via immunoSEQ multiplex PCR, lists solely in-frame clones and lacks some. The profile shows about 4,600 clones, around 68% of them singletons. Sequencing was done on a sample of pancreatic tumor tissue. These receptors were obtained from a human donor with pancreatic ductal adenocarcinoma.

This chain connects TRBV10-3 to TRBJ2-7; 10 nucleotides match TRBD1. The CDR3 totals 14 residues. Germline-derived CDR1 and CDR2 are ENHRY and SYGVKD. V shed 9 bases, J shed 2 bases, and the junction held 7 bases outside the gene matches. In nucleotides, the CDR3 is TGTGCCATATCCGACAGGGGGCAGGCCTACGAGCAGTACTTC. This gives the protein CAISDRGQAYEQYF.

The chain employs TRBV27 and TRBJ2-6; D possibly corresponds to TRBD1 (6 bases). Looked up from germline, CDR1 is MNHEY and CDR2 is SMNVEV (reference sequence). V was pared by 6 bases and J by 6 bases, with 12 bases between. The CDR3 is 14 amino acids. CDR3 in DNA: TGTGCCAGCAGGCCACCGGGACAGGCCAACGTCCTGACTTTC. It codes for CASRPPGQANVLTF. The complete variable domain, with remaining parts taken from reference TRBV27 and TRBJ2-6, reads EAQVTQNPRYLITVTGKKLTVTCSQNMNHEYMSWYRQDPGLGLRQIYYSMNVEVTDKGDVPEGYKVSRKEKRNFPLILESPSPNQTSLYFCASRPPGQANVLTFGAGSRLTVL.

The chain combines TRBV7-2 with TRBJ2-7; TRBD2 agrees at 8 bases. The CDR3 covers 15 residues. Germline V CDR1 and CDR2: SGHTA, FQGNSA. V trimming: 4 bases; J trimming: 4 bases; junction bases outside the gene matches: 9. The CDR3 DNA reads TGTGCCAGCAGCTGGGGGGGGAGCGGGAGTTACGAGCAGTACTTC. Encoded protein: CASSWGGSGSYEQYF.

The rearrangement uses TRBV6-6 and TRBJ1-5; 9 positions match TRBD1. Germline V gene lookup returns CDR1 MNHNY and CDR2 SVGAGI (reference sequence). CDR3 length: 16 amino acids. The J segment lost 5 bases and the V segment lost 5 bases, leaving 10 bases of the junction unmatched. As DNA, the CDR3 is TGTGCCAGCAGTCACTACAAGACAGGGGGATATCAGCCCCAGCATTTT. Translated: CASSHYKTGGYQPQHF.

On this clone itself: This sample includes further DNA sequences coding for the same CDR3. The chain is built from TRBV29-1 and TRBJ2-5; 10 nucleotides match TRBD1. This CDR3 is 15 amino acids long. The germline CDR1 and CDR2 sequences are SQVTM and ANQGSEA. Trimming cost V 2 bases and J 2 bases; bases outside gene matches: 5. The chain's CDR3 is CSVEPDRGRQETQYF. As DNA, the CDR3 is TGCAGCGTTGAACCTGACAGGGGGCGGCAAGAGACCCAGTACTTC.

The rearrangement uses TRBV19 and TRBJ2-5; D ambiguous. V was pared by 4 bases and J by 1 base, with 10 bases between. The CDR3 has 14 amino acids. The germline gives CDR1 LNHDA, CDR2 SQIVND (reference sequence). The CDR3 loop is CASSRWGSQETQYF. For the CDR3, the DNA is TGTGCCAGTAGTAGGTGGGGTAGCCAAGAGACCCAGTACTTC. The full variable domain, with the rest looked up from reference TRBV19 and TRBJ2-5, is DGGITQSPKYLFRKEGQNVTLSCEQNLNHDAMYWYRQDPGQGLRLIYYSQIVNDFQKGDIAEGYSVSREKKESFPLTVTSAQKNPTAFYLCASSRWGSQETQYFGPGTRLLVL.

This clone was detected only a few times. The V gene is TRBV7-5, the J gene TRBJ1-1; the table's D call, TRBD1, has no DNA check behind it. TRBV7-5 is flagged as a pseudogene. The length of the CDR3 is 18 residues. CDR3 nucleotides: TGTGCCAGAAGCTTATCATTTAGGGGCAGGGGGCTGAACACTGAAGCTTTCTTT. It specifies CARSLSFRGRGLNTEAFF.

As to this clone: At one end, the junction sequence differs from germline, possibly due to a read error. The V call is TRBV5-8, the J call TRBJ1-2; D ambiguous. Germline-derived CDR1 and CDR2 are SGHTS and YDEGEE. The CDR3 runs to 16 residues. The CDR3 loop reads CASSQDTNGIVGGYTF. The CDR3 DNA sequence: TGCGCCAGCAGCCAAGATACGAACGGGATCGTGGGAGGCTACACCTTC.

This chain uses TRBV19 with TRBJ1-1; D gene unclear. The V gene's germline CDR1 is LNHDA and CDR2 SQIVND (reference sequence). Trimming cost V 3 bases and J 1 base, with 0 bases left between them. The CDR3 covers 11 residues. CDR3: CASSMNTEAFF. For the CDR3, the DNA is TGTGCCAGTAGTATGAACACTGAAGCTTTCTTT. Full variable domain (rest looked up from reference TRBV19 and TRBJ1-1): DGGITQSPKYLFRKEGQNVTLSCEQNLNHDAMYWYRQDPGQGLRLIYYSQIVNDFQKGDIAEGYSVSREKKESFPLTVTSAQKNPTAFYLCASSMNTEAFFGQGTRLTVV.

This clone was counted a single time. The chain links TRBV2 to TRBJ2-5; TRBD1 agrees at 8 bases. V lost 10 bases to trimming and J lost 6 bases; unmatched junction nucleotides: 4. Germline-derived CDR1 and CDR2 are SNHLY and FYNNEI. This CDR3 contains 11 residues. The DNA for the CDR3 is TGTGCCATCGACAGGGGTCAGACCCAGTACTTC. Amino acids: CAIDRGQTQYF.

The rearrangement links TRBV4-1 to TRBJ1-1; a weak D match, TRBD1 (6 bases). CDR3 length equals 12 residues. CDR1 is MGHRA, CDR2 YSYEKL, per germline. V dropped 8 bases and J dropped 0 bases, with 7 bases sitting between them. This chain's CDR3 is CASGTMNTEAFF. The DNA for the CDR3 is TGCGCCAGCGGGACAATGAACACTGAAGCTTTCTTT.

V and J are TRBV6-5 and TRBJ2-7, with 9 bases aligning to TRBD1. This CDR3 is built from 15 residues. V gave up 7 bases and J gave up 7 bases; unmatched junction bases: 14. The germline gives CDR1 MNHEY, CDR2 SVGAGI. The CDR3 protein is CASTPEGGQGREQYF. The CDR3 DNA sequence: TGTGCCAGCACCCCTGAAGGGGGACAGGGAAGGGAGCAGTACTTC.

The chain combines TRBV19 with TRBJ1-5, with D unresolved. This CDR3 spans 13 amino acids. From germline, CDR1 is LNHDA and CDR2 SQIVND (reference sequence). The V end lost 6 bases, the J end lost 2 bases, and 8 bases lay between the germline ends. CDR3: CASRASGNQPQHF. CDR3 sequence (DNA): TGTGCCAGTAGGGCGAGCGGCAATCAGCCCCAGCATTTT.

The J gene is TRBJ2-1, the V gene TRBV2; weak D call: TRBD2 (7 bases). This CDR3 is 16 amino acids long. Trimming removed 3 bases at V and 1 base at J, with 13 bases between. Germline V gene data show CDR1 as SNHLY and CDR2 as FYNNEI. CDR3 sequence reads: CASSDPAGASYNEQFF. CDR3 bases: TGTGCCAGCAGTGATCCGGCGGGGGCGTCCTACAATGAGCAGTTCTTC.

The chain is built from TRBV7-9 and TRBJ2-5; the match to TRBD2 covers 10 bases. Germline V gene data show CDR1 as SEHNR and CDR2 as FQNEAQ (reference sequence). Trimming took 8 bases from V and 7 from J; bases not matched to a gene: 10. This CDR3 comprises 14 residues. The CDR3 region is CASRPSGRAGTQYF. DNA for the CDR3: TGTGCCAGCCGACCAAGCGGGAGGGCCGGGACCCAGTACTTC.

V is TRBV7-3 and J is TRBJ2-3; D is possibly TRBD1 or TRBD2 (6 bases each). Germline values: CDR1 SGHTA, CDR2 FQGTGA. The CDR3 contains 16 residues. Trimming took 2 bases from V and 3 from J, leaving 15 bases between them. The DNA for the CDR3 is TGTGCCAGCAGCTTACGAGGCGGAGGGGGGACAGATACGCAGTATTTT. Amino acids: CASSLRGGGGTDTQYF.

V and J are TRBV5-7 and TRBJ1-6; no clear D. TRBV5-7 is recorded as an ORF, its role being uncertain. The CDR3 spans 16 residues. V lost 0 bases and J lost 9, with 16 bases in between. The CDR3 region has the DNA TGTGCCAGCAGCTTGGCCCCCGGGAACGGCCCTTCACCCCTCCACTTT. This sequence encodes CASSLAPGNGPSPLHF.

The J gene is TRBJ2-3, the V gene TRBV5-1; TRBD2 matches 8 bases. The length of the CDR3 is 16 residues. Per germline, CDR1 SGHRS and CDR2 YFSETQ. V gave up 0 bases and J gave up 0 bases; unmatched junction bases: 3. The CDR3 sequence: CASSLASGLSTDTQYF. The CDR3 coding sequence is TGCGCCAGCAGCTTGGCTAGCGGGCTGAGCACAGATACGCAGTATTTT.

V and J are TRBV5-1 and TRBJ2-7; D is possibly TRBD1 (6 bases). Germline V gene lookup returns CDR1 SGHRS and CDR2 YFSETQ. V lost 0 bases to trimming and J lost 5 bases, with 15 bases between them. CDR3 size: 15 residues. This CDR3 is CASSLDGGGMDEQYF. DNA for the CDR3: TGCGCCAGCAGCTTGGACGGTGGGGGCATGGACGAGCAGTACTTC.

This chain joins TRBV2 and TRBJ1-3, with 9 bases lining up with TRBD1. J gave up 7 bases and V 6 bases, and 7 bases lay outside the gene matches. The length of the CDR3 is 14 residues. The germline CDR1 and CDR2 sequences are SNHLY and FYNNEI. CDR3 nucleotide sequence: TGTGCCAGCAGGGACAGGGGAAGCCAGAACACCATATATTTT. It specifies CASRDRGSQNTIYF.